These T cell receptor beta chains were read from a single sample in a study of shared clonotypes between healthy human individuals. The repertoire was sequenced with immunoSEQ multiplex PCR; TCRdb's copy has only in-frame clones and lacks some. The table shows about 79,000 clones, with about 61% occurring only once. Sample: memory CD8+ T cells sorted from blood. These receptor sequences come from a man aged 25-45 years in good health. Both conserved end residues are part of each CDR3. D genes are given only for firm matches. Some rows mark clone size as missing; the rest say once, few, many or name a class of expanded clone.

j_gene | abundance | d_gene | v_gene | CDR3aa | CDR3nt
TRBJ2-7 | few | TRBD1 | TRBV28 | CARLPGDRGAYEQYF | TGTGCCAGACTCCCGGGGGACAGGGGGGCCTACGAGCAGTACTTC
TRBJ2-2 | - | - | TRBV9 | CASSTETGPGELFF | TGTGCCAGCAGCACGGAGACAGGTCCCGGGGAGCTGTTTTTT
TRBJ1-3 | - | TRBD1 | TRBV11-2 | CASSWTGPGNTIYF | TGTGCCAGCAGCTGGACAGGGCCCGGAAACACCATATATTTT
TRBJ1-2 | - | - | TRBV6-5 | CASSRLERGRNGYTF | TGTGCCAGCAGTCGCCTCGAACGGGGGCGGAATGGCTACACCTTC
TRBJ2-1 | - | TRBD2 | TRBV29-1 | CSVDASGSKFF | TGCAGCGTTGACGCTAGCGGGAGTAAGTTCTTC
TRBJ1-2 | - | TRBD1 | TRBV6-1 | CASSSGQLLAGYTF | TGTGCCAGCAGTTCGGGACAGCTTTTGGCCGGCTACACCTTC
TRBJ2-7 | - | - | TRBV28 | CASESGTYEQYF | TGTGCCAGCGAATCGGGAACCTACGAGCAGTACTTC
TRBJ2-3 | once | - | TRBV27 | CASGGWASTYF | TGTGCCAGCGGTGGTTGGGCCAGCACGTATTTT
TRBJ1-4 | few | TRBD1 | TRBV18 | CASSPTTRQGGEKLFF | TGTGCCAGCTCACCGACAACTCGACAGGGGGGAGAAAAACTGTTTTTT
TRBJ2-3 | - | - | TRBV5-1 | CASSSEDTQYF | TGCGCCAGCAGCTCTGAGGATACGCAGTATTTT
TRBJ2-7 | - | TRBD1 | TRBV19 | CASSINRGSHEQYF | TGTGCCAGTAGTATAAACAGGGGCTCCCACGAGCAGTACTTC
TRBJ1-1 | - | - | TRBV4-3 | CASSQEEWTEAFF | TGCGCCAGCAGCCAAGAAGAGTGGACTGAAGCTTTCTTT
TRBJ2-1 | many | - | TRBV6-1 | CAATLGPNEQFF | TGTGCCGCCACACTGGGCCCCAATGAGCAGTTCTTC
TRBJ2-1 | many | - | TRBV7-6 | CASSLAGGPEQFF | TGTGCCAGCAGCTTAGCGGGAGGACCCGAGCAGTTCTTC
TRBJ2-5 | - | - | TRBV27 | CASSLLGGTETQYF | TGTGCCAGCAGTTTACTGGGCGGGACGGAGACCCAGTACTTC
TRBJ2-7 | few | - | TRBV5-4 | CASSLRDNTYEQYF | TGTGCCAGCAGCCTCCGGGACAACACCTACGAGCAGTACTTC
TRBJ2-7 | - | TRBD2 | TRBV27 | CASSLWGGWYEQYF | TGTGCCAGCAGTTTATGGGGGGGATGGTACGAGCAGTACTTC
TRBJ1-2 | - | - | TRBV28 | CASRSLGRLIGYTF | TGTGCCAGCAGGTCTCTGGGGCGCCTAATTGGCTACACCTTC
TRBJ1-5 | many | - | TRBV4-1 | CASSQVLSSNQPQHF | TGCGCCAGCAGCCAAGTCCTTTCGAGTAATCAGCCCCAGCATTTT
TRBJ2-7 | - | - | TRBV5-4 | CASSLYLTYEQYF | TGTGCCAGCAGCTTATATTTGACCTACGAGCAGTACTTC
TRBJ2-1 | - | - | TRBV2 | CASSDRGDRNHNEQFF | TGTGCCAGCAGTGATCGTGGGGATAGAAACCACAATGAGCAGTTCTTC
TRBJ1-5 | many | - | TRBV7-6 | CARGSEQPQHF | TGTGCCAGGGGATCGGAACAGCCCCAGCATTTT
TRBJ2-3 | - | TRBD2 | TRBV7-2 | CASSLGAGARTDTQYF | TGTGCCAGCAGCTTAGGGGCGGGAGCCCGCACAGATACGCAGTATTTT
TRBJ2-1 | - | - | TRBV15 | CATSRVAVLYEQFF | TGTGCCACCAGCAGAGTGGCGGTGTTGTATGAGCAGTTCTTC
TRBJ2-1 | - | - | TRBV7-9 | CASSRESNEQFF | TGTGCCAGCAGCCGGGAATCGAATGAGCAGTTCTTC
TRBJ2-4 | - | - | TRBV7-9 | CASSWSYRVNIQYF | TGTGCCAGCAGCTGGAGTTATAGGGTGAACATTCAGTACTTC
TRBJ1-1 | - | - | TRBV4-1 | CASSQDSGVNTEAFF | TGCGCCAGCAGCCAAGATTCGGGCGTGAACACTGAAGCTTTCTTT
TRBJ1-1 | few | - | TRBV25-1 | CASSDRVTEAFF | TGTGCCAGCAGTGACAGGGTCACTGAAGCTTTCTTT
TRBJ2-5 | - | - | TRBV28 | CASGTPLQETQYF | TGTGCCAGCGGGACGCCCCTCCAAGAGACCCAGTACTTC
TRBJ2-1 | - | - | TRBV9 | CASSVGPEQFF | TGTGCCAGCAGCGTAGGGCCTGAGCAGTTCTTC
TRBJ2-1 | - | - | TRBV7-2 | CASRVASYNEQFF | TGTGCCAGCAGGGTGGCTTCCTACAATGAGCAGTTCTTC
TRBJ2-2 | - | - | TRBV5-4 | CASSLDWGQGPGELFF | TGTGCCAGCAGCTTGGATTGGGGCCAGGGCCCCGGGGAGCTGTTTTTT
TRBJ1-3 | - | - | TRBV25-1 | CASSPTAWGNTIYF | TGTGCCAGCAGTCCGACAGCTTGGGGAAACACCATATATTTT
TRBJ2-5 | - | - | TRBV28 | CASSFPIRDGQETQYF | TGTGCCAGCAGTTTCCCCATACGGGACGGTCAAGAGACCCAGTACTTC
TRBJ2-7 | - | - | TRBV9 | CASSRLGVSYEQYF | TGTGCCAGCAGCAGACTAGGAGTCTCCTACGAGCAGTACTTC
TRBJ2-7 | - | - | TRBV28 | CASSRLGGWSPGEQYF | TGTGCCAGCAGCCGCTTAGGAGGGTGGTCCCCGGGGGAGCAGTACTTC
TRBJ2-5 | - | - | TRBV2 | CASSAQTDQETQYF | TGTGCCAGCAGTGCCCAGACGGACCAAGAGACCCAGTACTTC
TRBJ2-7 | - | - | TRBV7-9 | CASSPDIISYEQYF | TGTGCCAGCAGCCCGGACATAATCTCCTACGAGCAGTACTTC
TRBJ2-7 | - | - | TRBV28 | CASSPRHRVRRSEQYF | TGTGCCAGCAGTCCAAGACACAGGGTTAGGCGGTCCGAGCAGTACTTC
TRBJ2-7 | - | - | TRBV5-1 | CASCAGDFYEQYF | TGCGCCAGCTGCGCAGGGGATTTCTACGAGCAGTACTTC
TRBJ2-3 | - | - | TRBV6-4 | CASTKSGGTSDTQYF | TGTGCCAGCACAAAATCCGGGGGCACCTCAGATACGCAGTATTTT
TRBJ1-4 | few | TRBD1 | TRBV29-1 | CSAGTGGEKLFF | TGCAGCGCGGGAACAGGGGGTGAAAAACTGTTTTTT
TRBJ2-3 | - | TRBD2 | TRBV11-2 | CASSLGKTSGRPDTQYF | TGTGCCAGCAGCTTAGGCAAGACTAGCGGGAGGCCAGATACGCAGTATTTT
TRBJ1-4 | - | TRBD1 | TRBV2 | CASARTGNEKLFF | TGTGCCAGCGCGAGGACAGGCAATGAAAAACTGTTTTTT
TRBJ2-5 | - | - | TRBV28 | CASSSQETQYF | TGTGCCAGCAGTTCTCAAGAGACCCAGTACTTC
TRBJ2-1 | - | - | TRBV11-2 | CASRHTGTTYNEQFF | TGTGCCAGCAGACATACCGGGACGACGTACAATGAGCAGTTCTTC
TRBJ1-2 | few | TRBD1 | TRBV7-6 | CASSLEGQGRGGYTF | TGTGCCAGCAGCTTAGAGGGACAGGGGCGAGGTGGCTACACCTTC
TRBJ2-3 | - | - | TRBV5-6 | CASRVGADTQYF | TGTGCCAGCAGGGTAGGCGCAGATACGCAGTATTTT
TRBJ2-7 | - | - | TRBV7-6 | CASSGNGLEQYF | TGTGCCAGCAGCGGAAACGGGCTAGAGCAGTACTTC
TRBJ2-7 | - | - | TRBV9 | CASSVDVAEPFSYEQYF | TGTGCCAGCAGCGTAGACGTGGCAGAGCCTTTTTCCTACGAGCAGTACTTC
TRBJ2-2 | - | - | TRBV5-5 | CASERAGTYTGELFF | TGTGCCAGCGAGAGGGCAGGGACCTACACCGGGGAGCTGTTTTTT
TRBJ2-1 | few | TRBD1 | TRBV7-9 | CASSTGTGGNEQFF | TGTGCCAGCAGCACCGGGACAGGGGGCAATGAGCAGTTCTTC
TRBJ1-1 | once | - | TRBV29-1 | CSVRPMNTEAFF | TGCAGCGTGCGGCCCATGAACACTGAAGCTTTCTTT
TRBJ1-2 | few | TRBD1 | TRBV29-1 | CSVTGDRGYTF | TGCAGCGTGACAGGGGATCGGGGCTACACCTTC
TRBJ1-2 | - | - | TRBV6-1 | CASSELAAATANYGYTF | TGTGCCAGCAGTGAATTAGCGGCAGCGACAGCTAACTATGGCTACACCTTC
TRBJ2-7 | few | - | TRBV6-5 | CATRGGNYEQYF | TGTGCCACACGGGGCGGGAACTACGAGCAGTACTTC
TRBJ2-7 | - | TRBD1 | TRBV7-2 | CASSAGQGISDEQYF | TGTGCCAGCAGCGCGGGACAGGGGATCTCCGACGAGCAGTACTTC
TRBJ1-2 | - | - | TRBV4-1 | CASSQDLFSYGYTF | TGCGCCAGCAGCCAAGATCTGTTTAGCTATGGCTACACCTTC
TRBJ2-1 | - | TRBD1 | TRBV19 | CASSIRVRDRGYNEQFF | TGTGCCAGTAGTATTCGGGTCCGGGACAGGGGCTACAATGAGCAGTTCTTC
TRBJ2-7 | - | - | TRBV4-2 | CASSQQGNYEQYF | TGTGCCAGCAGCCAACAGGGGAACTACGAGCAGTACTTC